This TCR beta chain was captured by sequencing in a study of early T cells in non-severe SARS-CoV-2 infection. Study-level background: The authors sequenced bulk RNA from unsorted whole blood, leaving chains unpaired.

The CDR3 is made up of 12 amino acids. V gave up 1 base and J gave up 5 bases, with 6 bases separating them. The germline CDR1 and CDR2 sequences are MGHDK and SYGVNS. Unique molecular identifiers were attached to individual cDNA molecules. One entry per CDR3 protein, called by TCRdb with MiXCR from the 5' RACE reads. This sample carries about 48,000 distinct CDR3 sequences, approximately 5.7% of them seen once, and the ten largest clones take approximately 6.3%. Study-wide findings and caveats: Matching against VDJdb likely underestimated virus-specific expansions, favoring anti-spike CD8.

The sample holds many counts of this clonotype. Its antigen is as yet unknown. The sequencing used whole blood, collected at baseline. The chain uses TRBV25-1 and TRBJ2-7, with D unresolved. This sequence originates from an adult who was a healthcare worker with PCR-confirmed SARS-CoV-2 infection or an uninfected control (not recorded which). This chain's CDR3 is CASSESGNEQYF. CDR3 coding DNA: TGTGCCAGCAGTGAATCGGGTAACGAGCAGTACTTC.